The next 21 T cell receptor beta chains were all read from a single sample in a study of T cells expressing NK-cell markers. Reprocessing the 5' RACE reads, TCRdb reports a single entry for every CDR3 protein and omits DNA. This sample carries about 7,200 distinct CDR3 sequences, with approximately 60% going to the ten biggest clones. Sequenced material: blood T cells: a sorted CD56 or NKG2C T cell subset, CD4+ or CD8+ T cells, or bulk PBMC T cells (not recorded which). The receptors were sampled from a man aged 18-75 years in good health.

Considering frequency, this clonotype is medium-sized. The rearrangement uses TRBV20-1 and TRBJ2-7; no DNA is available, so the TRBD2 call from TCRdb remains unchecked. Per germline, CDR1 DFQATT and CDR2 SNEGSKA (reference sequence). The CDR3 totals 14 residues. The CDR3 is CSARESGDSYEQYF.

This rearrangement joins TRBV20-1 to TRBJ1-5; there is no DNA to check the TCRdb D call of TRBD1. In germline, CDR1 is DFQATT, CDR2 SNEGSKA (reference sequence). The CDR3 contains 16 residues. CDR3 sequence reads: CSATTGFSPEAQPQHF.

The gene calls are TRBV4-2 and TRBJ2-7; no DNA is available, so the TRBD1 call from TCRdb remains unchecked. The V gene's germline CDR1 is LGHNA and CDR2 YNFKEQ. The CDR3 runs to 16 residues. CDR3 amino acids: CASSQDFQQGGNEQYF.

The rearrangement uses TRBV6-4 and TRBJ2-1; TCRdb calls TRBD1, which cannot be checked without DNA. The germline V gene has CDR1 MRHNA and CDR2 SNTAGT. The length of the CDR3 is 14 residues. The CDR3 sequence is CASSDSNGADEQFF.

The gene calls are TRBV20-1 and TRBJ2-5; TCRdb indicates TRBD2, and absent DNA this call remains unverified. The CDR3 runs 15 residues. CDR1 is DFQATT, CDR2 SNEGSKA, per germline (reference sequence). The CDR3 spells CSARDLAGGSETQYF.

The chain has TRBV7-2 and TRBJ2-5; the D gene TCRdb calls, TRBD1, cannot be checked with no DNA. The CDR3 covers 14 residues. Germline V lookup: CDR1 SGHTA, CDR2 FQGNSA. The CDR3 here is CASSLTGTPETQYF.

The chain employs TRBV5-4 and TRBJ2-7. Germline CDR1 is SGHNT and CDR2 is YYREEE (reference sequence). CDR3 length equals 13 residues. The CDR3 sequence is CASSLIGPYEQYF.

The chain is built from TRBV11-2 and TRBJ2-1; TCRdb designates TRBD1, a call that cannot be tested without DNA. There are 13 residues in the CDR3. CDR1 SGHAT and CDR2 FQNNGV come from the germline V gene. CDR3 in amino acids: CASSSDRGNEQFF.

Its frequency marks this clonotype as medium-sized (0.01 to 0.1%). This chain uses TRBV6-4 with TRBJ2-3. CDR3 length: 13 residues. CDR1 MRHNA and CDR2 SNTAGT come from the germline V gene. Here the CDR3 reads CASSKGSTDTQYF.

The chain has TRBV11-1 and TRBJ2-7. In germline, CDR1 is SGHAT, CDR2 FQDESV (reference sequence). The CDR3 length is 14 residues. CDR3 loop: CASSATRAGIEQYF.

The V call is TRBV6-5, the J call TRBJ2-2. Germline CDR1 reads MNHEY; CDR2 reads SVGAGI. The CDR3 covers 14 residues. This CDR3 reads CASSFSLGAGELFF.

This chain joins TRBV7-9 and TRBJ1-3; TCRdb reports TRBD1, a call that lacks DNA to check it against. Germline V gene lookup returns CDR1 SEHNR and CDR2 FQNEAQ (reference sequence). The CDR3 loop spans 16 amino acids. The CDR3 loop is CASSLGQPNSGNTIYF.

Here the CDR3 reads CASSDSEGGPSNEQFF. This chain uses TRBV6-4 with TRBJ2-1; TCRdb's assignment of TRBD1 cannot be checked, as there is no DNA. Germline V CDR1 and CDR2: MRHNA, SNTAGT. This CDR3 region has 16 residues.

The CDR3 protein is CAKSRDRDEKLFF. The chain has TRBV2 and TRBJ1-4; the TCRdb D gene call, TRBD1, has no DNA to confirm it. The CDR3 loop spans 13 amino acids. CDR1 and CDR2 from the germline V gene are SNHLY and FYNNEI. Combining the CDR3 with reference TRBV2 and TRBJ1-4 gives the whole variable domain EPEVTQTPSHQVTQMGQEVILRCVPISNHLYFYWYRQILGQKVEFLVSFYNNEISEKSEIFDDQFSVERPDGSNFTLKIRSTKLEDSAMYFCAKSRDRDEKLFFGSGTQLSVL.

The CDR3 loop reads CASSLYTDTQYF. The V call is TRBV7-2, the J call TRBJ2-3. Germline V gives CDR1 SGHTA, CDR2 FQGNSA. This CDR3 spans 12 amino acids. Looking up the rest from reference TRBV7-2 and TRBJ2-3 gives the full variable domain: GAGVSQSPSNKVTEKGKDVELRCDPISGHTALYWYRQSLGQGLEFLIYFQGNSAPDKSGLPSDRFSAERTGGSVSTLTIQRTQQEDSAVYLCASSLYTDTQYFGPGTRLTVL.

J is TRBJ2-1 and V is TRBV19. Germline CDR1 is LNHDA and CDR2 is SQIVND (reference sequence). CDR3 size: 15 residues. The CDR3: CASSIAGEPYNEQFF.

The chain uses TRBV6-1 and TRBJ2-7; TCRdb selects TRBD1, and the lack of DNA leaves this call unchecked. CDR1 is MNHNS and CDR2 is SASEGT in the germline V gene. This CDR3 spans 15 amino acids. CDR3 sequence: CASSEAPDRVDEQYF.

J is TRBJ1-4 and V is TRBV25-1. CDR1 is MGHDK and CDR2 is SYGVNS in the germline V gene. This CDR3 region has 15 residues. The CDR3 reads CASSDEAELNEKLFF. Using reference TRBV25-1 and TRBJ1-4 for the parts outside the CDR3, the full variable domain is EADIYQTPRYLVIGTGKKITLECSQTMGHDKMYWYQQDPGMELHLIHYSYGVNSTEKGDLSSESTVSRIRTEHFPLTLESARPSHTSQYLCASSDEAELNEKLFFGSGTQLSVL.

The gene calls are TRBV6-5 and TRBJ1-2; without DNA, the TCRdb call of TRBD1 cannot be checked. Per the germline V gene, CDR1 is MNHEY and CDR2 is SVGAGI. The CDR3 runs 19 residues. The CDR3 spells CASSYLGTPLIRPFDGYTF.

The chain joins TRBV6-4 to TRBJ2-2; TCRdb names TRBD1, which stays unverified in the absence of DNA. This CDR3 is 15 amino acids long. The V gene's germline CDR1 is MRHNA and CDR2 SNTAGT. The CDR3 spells CASSDEGASTGELFF.

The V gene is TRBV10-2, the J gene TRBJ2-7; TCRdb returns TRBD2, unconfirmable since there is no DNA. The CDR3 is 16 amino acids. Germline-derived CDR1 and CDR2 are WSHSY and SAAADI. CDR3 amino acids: CASKGRLTTTPYEQYF.